The next 14 T cell receptor beta chains were all read from a single sample in a study of OX40 agonist ivuxolimab in advanced cancers. Data came from immunoSEQ multiplex PCR; TCRdb stores just in-frame clones and leaves some out. In the table there are about 72,000 clones, roughly 87% of which are singletons. The material sequenced was CD4+ or CD8+ T cells sorted from blood, taken in a trial of the OX40 agonist ivuxolimab. The source of these receptors is an adult with an advanced solid tumor such as melanoma, head and neck, liver or kidney cancer.

The gene calls are TRBV19 and TRBJ1-6; 8 nucleotides match TRBD1. Germline CDR1 and CDR2: LNHDA and SQIVND (reference sequence). V shed 6 bases, J shed 10 bases, and the junction held 11 bases outside the gene matches. This CDR3 has 15 amino acids. In nucleotides, the CDR3 is TGTGCCAGTAGCGACAGACAGGGGCAGAGCTCACCCCTCCACTTT. The encoded protein is CASSDRQGQSSPLHF.

The CDR3 here is CASKQENTGELFF. In nucleotides, the CDR3 is TGCGCCAGCAAACAGGAGAACACCGGGGAGCTGTTTTTT. This chain links TRBV5-1 with TRBJ2-2, with D perhaps TRBD1 (5 bases). Germline V gene lookup returns CDR1 SGHRS and CDR2 YFSETQ. The CDR3 runs 13 residues. V shed 6 bases and J shed 1 base, with 7 bases lying between them.

This clone has a single count. CDR3 loop: CAWSGYNEQFF. CDR3 coding DNA: TGTGCCTGGAGTGGGTACAATGAGCAGTTCTTC. This chain links TRBV30 with TRBJ2-1; D remains ambiguous. Trimming shortened V by 1 base and J by 4 bases, and 2 bases separated the two germline ends. Germline CDR1 reads GTSNPN; CDR2 reads SVGIG (reference sequence). CDR3 length equals 11 residues.

This chain joins TRBV10-2 and TRBJ2-5, with 7 bases aligning to TRBD2. The CDR3 totals 14 residues. Germline V lookup: CDR1 WSHSY, CDR2 SAAADI. The ends lost 10 bases at V and 5 bases at J; junction bases unmatched: 13. The CDR3 loop is CATSSGTIGETQYF. DNA of the CDR3: TGCGCCACTTCCTCCGGGACTATCGGGGAGACCCAGTACTTC.

The CDR3 spells CASSPSPSRGVGTGKNIQYF. The CDR3 nucleotides are TGTGCCAGTAGCCCCTCTCCCTCTCGGGGGGTCGGGACAGGAAAAAACATTCAGTACTTC. The chain has TRBV19 and TRBJ2-4; D is perhaps TRBD1 (8 bases). The CDR3 sequence is 20 residues long. Germline-derived CDR1 and CDR2 are LNHDA and SQIVND (reference sequence). V was cut by 6 bases and J by 4 bases, with 31 bases left in between.

The V gene is TRBV6-1, the J gene TRBJ1-6, with D uncertain. CDR1 is MNHNS, CDR2 SASEGT, per germline. Trimming stripped 2 bases from V and 6 bases from J, with 11 bases between. This CDR3 contains 15 residues. The CDR3 sequence is CASSELAGGNSPLHF. Written as DNA, the CDR3 is TGTGCCAGCAGTGAACTGGCAGGCGGTAATTCACCCCTCCACTTT.

The count of this clone is one. V and J are TRBV13 and TRBJ1-4; 8 nucleotides match TRBD1. V lost 0 bases, J lost 6 bases, and 6 bases stayed unmatched. Germline V lookup: CDR1 PRHDT, CDR2 FYEKMQ (reference sequence). This CDR3 is built from 16 residues. The CDR3: CASSLGGTGGYEKLFF. In DNA, the CDR3 is TGTGCCAGCAGCTTAGGCGGAACAGGGGGATATGAAAAACTGTTTTTT.

The chain links TRBV2 to TRBJ1-1, with D uncertain. CDR3 length: 13 amino acids. Germline assignment: CDR1 SNHLY and CDR2 FYNNEI. Deletions cut 10 bases from V and 1 base from J, with 13 bases between. CDR3 bases: TGTGCCACCGGGGTGGCTGAGAACACTGAAGCTTTCTTT. It codes for CATGVAENTEAFF.

The chain has TRBV5-6 and TRBJ2-7; D not certain. From germline, CDR1 is SGHDT and CDR2 YYEEEE. The length of the CDR3 is 13 residues. Trimming shortened V by 0 bases and J by 3 bases, and 7 bases separated the two germline ends. This CDR3 is CASSLGSFYEQYF. CDR3 nucleotides: TGTGCCAGCAGCTTGGGGTCCTTCTACGAGCAGTACTTC.

The chain links TRBV29-1 to TRBJ2-4, with TRBD1 matching 7 bases. The CDR3 sequence is 12 residues long. Unmatched junction bases numbered 8, after V lost 6 bases and J lost 9 bases. The germline gives CDR1 SQVTM, CDR2 ANQGSEA. CDR3 sequence (DNA): TGCAGCGTCAATACCGGGGACAGCATTCAGTACTTC. Its translation is CSVNTGDSIQYF.

The chain uses TRBV27 and TRBJ1-6; TRBD1 agrees at 7 bases. The CDR3 sequence is 14 residues long. Germline V CDR1 and CDR2: MNHEY, SMNVEV (reference sequence). V lost 6 bases to trimming and J lost 8 bases; unmatched junction nucleotides: 7. The CDR3 reads CASRSRQGHSPLHF. The CDR3 DNA reads TGTGCCAGCAGGTCGAGACAGGGCCATTCACCCCTCCACTTT.

The rearrangement uses TRBV29-1 and TRBJ2-1; a possible D gene is TRBD2 (5 bases). Trimming removed 7 bases from V and 7 bases from J, with 11 bases in between. Germline V gives CDR1 SQVTM, CDR2 ANQGSEA. The CDR3 runs 11 residues. CDR3 loop: CSGGLANEQFF. CDR3 nucleotide sequence: TGCAGCGGAGGGCTAGCTAATGAGCAGTTCTTC.

V gene TRBV5-8 combines with J gene TRBJ1-2; no clear D gene. Germline loops: CDR1 SGHTS, CDR2 YDEGEE. Between the trimmed V and J ends, which lost 0 bases and 8 bases, there was a span of 5 bases. The CDR3 sequence is 11 residues long. CDR3 sequence: CASSLGSGYTF. CDR3 bases: TGTGCCAGCAGCTTGGGTAGCGGCTACACCTTC.

The chain combines TRBV5-4 with TRBJ2-5; 9 nucleotides match TRBD2. CDR1 SGHNT and CDR2 YYREEE come from the germline V gene (reference sequence). V shed 4 bases and J 3 bases; nucleotides not matched to a gene: 4. The CDR3 length is 14 residues. The CDR3 sequence is CASSTLAGEETQYF. The CDR3 coding sequence is TGTGCCAGCAGCACCTTAGCGGGAGAAGAGACCCAGTACTTC.